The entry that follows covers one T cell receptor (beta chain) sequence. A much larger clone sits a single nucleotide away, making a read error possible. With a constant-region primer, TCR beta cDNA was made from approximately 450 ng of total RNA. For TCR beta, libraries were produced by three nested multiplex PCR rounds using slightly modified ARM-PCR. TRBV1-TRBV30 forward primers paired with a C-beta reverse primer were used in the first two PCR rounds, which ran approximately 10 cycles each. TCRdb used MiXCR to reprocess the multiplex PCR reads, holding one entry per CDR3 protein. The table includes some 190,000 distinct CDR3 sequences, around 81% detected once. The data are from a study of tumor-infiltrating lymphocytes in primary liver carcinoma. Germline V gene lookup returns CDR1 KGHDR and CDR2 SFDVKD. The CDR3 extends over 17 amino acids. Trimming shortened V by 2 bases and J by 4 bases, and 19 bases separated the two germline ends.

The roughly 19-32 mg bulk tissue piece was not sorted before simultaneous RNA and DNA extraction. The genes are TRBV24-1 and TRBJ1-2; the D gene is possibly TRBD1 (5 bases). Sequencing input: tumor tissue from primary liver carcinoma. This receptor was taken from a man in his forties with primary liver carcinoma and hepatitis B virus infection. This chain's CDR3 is CATSDSGGGRASYGYTF. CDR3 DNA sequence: TGTGCCACCAGTGATTCCGGCGGGGGGAGAGCTAGCTATGGCTACACCTTC.